The 17 T cell receptor beta chains below all came from one sample that was sequenced in a study of graft-versus-host responses after intestinal transplantation. No antigen has been assigned to these receptors. The data were produced by immunoSEQ multiplex PCR, yet TCRdb's version contains in-frame clones alone and is incomplete. The sample lists about 110,000 clones, about 93% occurring once. The source was unstimulated CD8+ T cells sorted from spleen or lymph node cells, collected before intestinal transplant. All receptors come from a human donor who received an intestinal transplant.

The chain links TRBV28 to TRBJ2-7; D is perhaps TRBD1 (6 bases). V lost 4 bases and J 2 bases, leaving 15 bases between the germline ends. This CDR3 contains 15 residues. CDR1 and CDR2 from the germline V gene are MDHEN and SYDVKM. For the CDR3, the DNA is TGTGCCAGCAGTTCAGGGACACAAAATACCTACGAGCAGTACTTC. Amino acids: CASSSGTQNTYEQYF.

The sample holds one count of this clone. J is TRBJ2-1 and V is TRBV7-9; 10 positions agree with TRBD2. The CDR3 length is 19 residues. Looked up from germline, CDR1 is SEHNR and CDR2 is FQNEAQ (reference sequence). The trim removed 3 bases at V and 8 bases at J, leaving 19 bases unmatched. CDR3 nucleotides: TGTGCCAGCAGCTTTCGGTCTAGCGGGAGTTTTTCTGGATTACATGAGCAGTTCTTC. This gives the protein CASSFRSSGSFSGLHEQFF.

The rearrangement uses TRBV29-1 and TRBJ1-1; D uncertain. V was shortened by 7 bases and J by 0 bases, with 3 bases between the two germline ends. This CDR3 has 10 amino acids. Germline loops: CDR1 SQVTM, CDR2 ANQGSEA. CDR3 in amino acids: CSGMNTEAFF. CDR3 nucleotides: TGCAGCGGGATGAACACTGAAGCTTTCTTT.

The chain carries TRBV28 and TRBJ2-2, with TRBD1 identical over 7 bases. CDR1 and CDR2 (germline): MDHEN, SYDVKM. After removal of 5 bases from V and 1 base from J, the junction contained 16 bases not matched to a gene. The CDR3 length is 19 residues. CDR3 protein: CASSQYGGQTRVNTGELFF. For the CDR3, the DNA is TGTGCCAGCAGTCAATATGGGGGACAGACGAGAGTGAACACCGGGGAGCTGTTTTTT.

This clone was found a few times. V and J are TRBV6-1 and TRBJ2-7, with TRBD2 identical over 10 bases. V shed 4 bases, J shed 1 base, and the junction held 1 base outside the gene matches. Germline assignment: CDR1 MNHNS and CDR2 SASEGT. CDR3 length: 14 residues. The CDR3 spells CASSVTSGSYEQYF. The CDR3 bases are TGTGCCAGCAGTGTGACTAGCGGGTCCTACGAGCAGTACTTC.

The chain links TRBV28 to TRBJ2-3; 8 nucleotides line up with TRBD2. After removal of 6 bases from V and 4 bases from J, the junction contained 9 bases not matched to a gene. The CDR3 totals 15 residues. Germline V CDR1 and CDR2: MDHEN, SYDVKM. Here the CDR3 DNA reads TGTGCCAGCAGCCCCTCGAGGACTAGCCCAGATACGCAGTATTTT. It codes for CASSPSRTSPDTQYF.

This chain uses TRBV4-1 with TRBJ2-5, with D hard to call. This CDR3 contains 16 residues. Germline loops: CDR1 MGHRA, CDR2 YSYEKL. The V and J ends lost 4 bases and 5 bases respectively, with 20 bases between them. The DNA of the CDR3 is TGCGCCAGCAGCCGAACGGTTCCCGGTTTTTGGGAGACCCAGTACTTC. Translation gives CASSRTVPGFWETQYF.

This clone was detected only once. CDR3 sequence: CASSPSFARGSFYEQFF. The CDR3 DNA follows: TGTGCCAGCAGCCCGTCCTTCGCACGCGGGAGTTTCTATGAGCAGTTCTTC. J is TRBJ2-1 and V is TRBV7-6; 7 nucleotides align to TRBD2. Germline CDR1 reads SGHVS; CDR2 reads FNYEAQ. J lost 8 bases, V lost 5 bases, and 18 bases had no gene match. This CDR3 is 17 amino acids long.

The J gene is TRBJ2-1, the V gene TRBV2, with TRBD2 matching over 7 bases. There are 15 residues in the CDR3. J gave up 2 bases and V 0 bases, and 1 base lay outside the gene matches. The germline gives CDR1 SNHLY, CDR2 FYNNEI. The DNA for the CDR3 is TGTGCCAGCAGTGAAGCGAGCGGGACCTACAATGAGCAGTTCTTC. It specifies CASSEASGTYNEQFF.

The chain carries TRBV6-1 and TRBJ1-1; D gene unclear. V lost 10 bases, J lost 5 bases, and 11 bases lay in between. The CDR3 totals 11 residues. Germline CDR1 and CDR2: MNHNS and SASEGT. CDR3 bases: TGTGCCACCGTGGCGTCTACTGAAGCTTTCTTT. Translated: CATVASTEAFF.

This clone was picked up a small number of times. The chain couples TRBV28 to TRBJ1-5, with D perhaps TRBD1 (5 bases). The CDR3 runs to 15 residues. Germline values: CDR1 MDHEN, CDR2 SYDVKM. With 2 bases removed from V and 5 bases from J, the gap between germline ends came to 13 bases. CDR3 sequence: CASSLQTGVDQPQHF. In DNA, the CDR3 is TGTGCCAGCAGTTTACAAACAGGCGTGGATCAGCCCCAGCATTTT. Full variable domain (remainder filled in from reference TRBV28 and TRBJ1-5): DVKVTQSSRYLVKRTGEKVFLECVQDMDHENMFWYRQDPGLGLRLIYFSYDVKMKEKGDIPEGYSVSREKKERFSLILESASTNQTSMYLCASSLQTGVDQPQHFGDGTRLSIL.

The V call is TRBV6-5, the J call TRBJ2-7, with D tentatively TRBD1 (6 bases). CDR1 and CDR2 from the germline V gene are MNHEY and SVGAGI. V was trimmed by 10 bases and J by 4 bases, leaving 11 bases between them. CDR3 length equals 11 residues. CDR3 nucleotides: TGTGCCACCAGAAGGGGGTACGAGCAGTACTTC. The encoded protein is CATRRGYEQYF.

This clone appeared a few times. The same CDR3 arises from other DNA sequences in this sample as well. This chain connects TRBV5-1 to TRBJ2-7; tentative D call: TRBD1 (6 bases). The germline CDR1 and CDR2 sequences are SGHRS and YFSETQ. The CDR3 covers 14 residues. The V gene lost 2 bases and the J gene lost 1 base, with 10 bases spanning the gap. CDR3 loop: CASSFTTGSYEQYF. For the CDR3, the DNA is TGCGCCAGCAGCTTCACTACAGGGTCCTACGAGCAGTACTTC. The whole variable domain, filled in from reference TRBV5-1 and TRBJ2-7, reads KAGVTQTPRYLIKTRGQQVTLSCSPISGHRSVSWYQQTPGQGLQFLFEYFSETQRNKGNFPGRFSGRQFSNSRSEMNVSTLELGDSALYLCASSFTTGSYEQYFGPGTRLTVT.

The V gene is TRBV28, the J gene TRBJ1-1; tentative D call: TRBD1 (5 bases). The CDR3 covers 17 residues. The V gene's germline CDR1 is MDHEN and CDR2 SYDVKM. The V gene lost 5 bases and the J gene lost 2 bases, with 21 bases spanning the gap. CDR3 DNA: TGTGCCAGCAGTACCGCCCTCTGGGGGGGAGTAAACACTGAAGCTTTCTTT. It specifies CASSTALWGGVNTEAFF. The whole variable domain, filled in from reference TRBV28 and TRBJ1-1, reads DVKVTQSSRYLVKRTGEKVFLECVQDMDHENMFWYRQDPGLGLRLIYFSYDVKMKEKGDIPEGYSVSREKKERFSLILESASTNQTSMYLCASSTALWGGVNTEAFFGQGTRLTVV.

The rearrangement links TRBV27 to TRBJ2-3; 10 bases agree with TRBD2. Germline V gene data show CDR1 as MNHEY and CDR2 as SMNVEV (reference sequence). This CDR3 comprises 13 residues. J was trimmed by 4 bases and V by 9 bases; bases with no gene match: 4. The CDR3 nucleotides read TGTGCCAGTGCAGCGGGAGGGCCAGATACGCAGTATTTT. Protein product: CASAAGGPDTQYF.

This clone was seen a single time. V gene TRBV7-9 combines with J gene TRBJ2-7, with D uncertain. Trimming stripped 11 bases from V and 3 bases from J, with 14 bases between. The CDR3 length is 12 residues. Germline CDR1 SEHNR, CDR2 FQNEAQ (reference sequence). This CDR3 is CALDRRGYEQYF. Here the CDR3 DNA reads TGTGCCCTAGACCGAAGAGGCTACGAGCAGTACTTC.

The chain combines TRBV30 with TRBJ1-1; D remains ambiguous. Trimming took 0 bases from V and 4 from J, leaving 18 bases between them. There are 16 residues in the CDR3. Per the germline V gene, CDR1 is GTSNPN and CDR2 is SVGIG (reference sequence). The CDR3: CAWSVPHLAEGTEAFF. The DNA for the CDR3 is TGTGCCTGGAGTGTACCCCATCTAGCTGAGGGCACTGAAGCTTTCTTT.